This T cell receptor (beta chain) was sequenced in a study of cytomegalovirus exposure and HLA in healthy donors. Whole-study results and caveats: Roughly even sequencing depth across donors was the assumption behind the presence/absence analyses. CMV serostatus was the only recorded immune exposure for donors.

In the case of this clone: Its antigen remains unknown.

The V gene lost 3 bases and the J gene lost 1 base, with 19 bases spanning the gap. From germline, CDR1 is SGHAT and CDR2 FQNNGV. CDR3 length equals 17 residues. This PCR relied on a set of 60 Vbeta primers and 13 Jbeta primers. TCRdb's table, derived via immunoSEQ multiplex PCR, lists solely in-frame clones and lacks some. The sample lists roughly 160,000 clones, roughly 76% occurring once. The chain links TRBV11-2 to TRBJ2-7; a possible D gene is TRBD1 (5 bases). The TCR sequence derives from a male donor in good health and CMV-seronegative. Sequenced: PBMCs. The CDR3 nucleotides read TGTGCCAGCAGCTTCCCGACAAAGGGGAAGTTTTCCTACGAGCAGTACTTC. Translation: CASSFPTKGKFSYEQYF.